This TCR beta chain was recorded in a study of cytomegalovirus exposure and HLA in healthy donors. Use of 60 Vbeta and 13 Jbeta primers characterized the PCR. Data came from immunoSEQ multiplex PCR; TCRdb stores just in-frame clones and leaves some out. The profile covers approximately 190,000 clones, with around four fifths appearing a single time and approximately 6.5% taken by the ten largest. V was clipped by 5 bases and J by 1 base, with 8 bases between them. The CDR3 has 13 residues. The germline V gene has CDR1 KGHSH and CDR2 LQKENI. With regard to this clone: This sample includes further DNA sequences coding for the same CDR3.

This sequence originates from a woman in her fifties or sixties in good health and CMV-seropositive. Sequencing was performed on PBMCs. V usage is TRBV18 and J usage is TRBJ1-1, with D possibly being TRBD1 (5 bases). CDR3 DNA sequence: TGTGCCAGCTCATTGACAGAGAACACTGAAGCTTTCTTT. Amino acid sequence: CASSLTENTEAFF.